This entry describes one T cell receptor beta chain. This entry is derived from a study of T cell changes during pregnancy in multiple sclerosis. TCRdb keeps only in-frame clones here, not all; method: immunoSEQ multiplex PCR. The sample includes about 76,000 clones, 93% seen only once; the top ten take 2.5% to 3%. Sequenced here: peripheral blood, sampled in the second trimester of pregnancy. This clonotype originated in a female donor with multiple sclerosis, enrolled in a pregnancy study.

This chain's CDR3 is CATSGGGFSEAFF. CDR3 nucleotide sequence: TGTGCCACCAGCGGAGGGGGCTTCTCTGAAGCTTTCTTT. V usage is TRBV15 and J usage is TRBJ1-1; 7 nucleotides line up with TRBD1. The CDR3 consists of 13 residues. Germline loops: CDR1 LNHNV, CDR2 YYDKDF (reference sequence). The V and J ends lost 5 bases and 6 bases, in that order; junction bases with no gene match: 6.